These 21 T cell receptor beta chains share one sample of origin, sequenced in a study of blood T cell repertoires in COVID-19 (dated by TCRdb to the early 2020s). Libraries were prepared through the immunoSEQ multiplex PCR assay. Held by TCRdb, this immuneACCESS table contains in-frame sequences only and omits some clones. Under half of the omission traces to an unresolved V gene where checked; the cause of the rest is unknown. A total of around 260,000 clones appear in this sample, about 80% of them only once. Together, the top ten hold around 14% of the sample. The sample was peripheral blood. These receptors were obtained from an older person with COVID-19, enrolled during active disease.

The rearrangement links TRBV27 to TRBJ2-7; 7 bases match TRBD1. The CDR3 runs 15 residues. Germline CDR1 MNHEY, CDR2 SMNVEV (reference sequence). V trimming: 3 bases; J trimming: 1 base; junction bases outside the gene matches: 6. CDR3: CASSLVTGPSYEQYF. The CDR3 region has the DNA TGTGCCAGCAGTTTGGTGACAGGGCCTTCCTACGAGCAGTACTTC.

CDR3 nucleotides: TGTGCCAGCAGCATCTACCTCCAAGAGACCCAGTACTTC. It codes for CASSIYLQETQYF. The gene calls are TRBV27 and TRBJ2-5, with D hard to call. In germline, CDR1 is MNHEY, CDR2 SMNVEV (reference sequence). The CDR3 runs to 13 residues. V was cut by 6 bases and J by 1 base, with 9 bases left in between.

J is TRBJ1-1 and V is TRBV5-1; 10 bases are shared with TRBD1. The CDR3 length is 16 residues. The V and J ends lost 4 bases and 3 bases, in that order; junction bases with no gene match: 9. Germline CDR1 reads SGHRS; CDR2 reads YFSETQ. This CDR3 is CASSLRTGGGDTEAFF. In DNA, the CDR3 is TGCGCCAGCAGCCTGAGGACAGGGGGTGGGGACACTGAAGCTTTCTTT.

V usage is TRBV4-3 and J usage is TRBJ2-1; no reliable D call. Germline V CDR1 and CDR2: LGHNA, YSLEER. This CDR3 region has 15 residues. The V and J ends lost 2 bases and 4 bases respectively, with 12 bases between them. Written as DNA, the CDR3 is TGCGCCAGCAGCCAACGCCATGGCGGTTACAATGAGCAGTTCTTC. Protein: CASSQRHGGYNEQFF.

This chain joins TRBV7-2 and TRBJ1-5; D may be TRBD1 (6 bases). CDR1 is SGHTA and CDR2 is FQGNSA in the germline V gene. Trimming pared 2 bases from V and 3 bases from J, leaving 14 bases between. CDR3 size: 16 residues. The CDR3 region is CASSLRVRTDNQPQHF. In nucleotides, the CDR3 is TGTGCCAGCAGCTTAAGGGTAAGGACAGACAATCAGCCCCAGCATTTT.

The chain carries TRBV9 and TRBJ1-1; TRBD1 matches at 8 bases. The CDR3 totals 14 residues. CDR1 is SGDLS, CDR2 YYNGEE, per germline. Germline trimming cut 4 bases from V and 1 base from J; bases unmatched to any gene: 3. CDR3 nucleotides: TGTGCCAGCAGCACAACAGGGGGGAACACTGAAGCTTTCTTT. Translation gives CASSTTGGNTEAFF.

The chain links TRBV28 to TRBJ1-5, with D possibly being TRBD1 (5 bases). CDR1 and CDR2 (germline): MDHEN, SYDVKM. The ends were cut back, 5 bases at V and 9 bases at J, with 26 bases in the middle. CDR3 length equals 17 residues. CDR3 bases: TGTGCCAGCAGTCTCAATTGGGGACTACAGCTCGGGAGGCCCCAGCATTTT. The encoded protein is CASSLNWGLQLGRPQHF.

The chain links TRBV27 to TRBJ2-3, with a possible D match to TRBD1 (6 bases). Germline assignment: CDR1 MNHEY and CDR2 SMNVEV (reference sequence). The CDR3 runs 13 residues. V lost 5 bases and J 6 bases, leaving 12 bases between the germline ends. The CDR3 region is CASSATGTDTQYF. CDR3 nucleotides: TGTGCCAGCAGTGCAACAGGGACCGATACGCAGTATTTT.

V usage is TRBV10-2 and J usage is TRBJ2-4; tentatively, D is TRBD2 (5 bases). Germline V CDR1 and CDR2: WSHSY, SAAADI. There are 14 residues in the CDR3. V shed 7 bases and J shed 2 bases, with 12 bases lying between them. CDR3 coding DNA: TGCGCCAGCACGGGGTCATTAACCAAAAACATTCAGTACTTC. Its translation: CASTGSLTKNIQYF.

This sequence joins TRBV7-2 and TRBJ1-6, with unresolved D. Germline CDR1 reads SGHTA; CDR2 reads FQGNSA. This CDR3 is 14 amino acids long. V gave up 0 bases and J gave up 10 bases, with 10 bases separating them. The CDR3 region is CASSLARRESPLHF. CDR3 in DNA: TGTGCCAGCAGCTTAGCTAGACGGGAATCACCCCTCCACTTT.

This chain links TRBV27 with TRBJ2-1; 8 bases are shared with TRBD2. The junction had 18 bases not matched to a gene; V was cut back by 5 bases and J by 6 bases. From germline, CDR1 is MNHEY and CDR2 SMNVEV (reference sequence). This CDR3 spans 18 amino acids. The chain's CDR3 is CASSVLYELAGPGNEQFF. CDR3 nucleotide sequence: TGTGCCAGCAGTGTTCTGTATGAGTTAGCGGGGCCTGGCAATGAGCAGTTCTTC.

The CDR3 DNA follows: TGTGCCAGCAGTTTAGCCGACTATGGCTACACCTTC. Its protein product is CASSLADYGYTF. J is TRBJ1-2 and V is TRBV12-3 or TRBV12-4; D ambiguous. V lost 0 bases and J lost 3, with 2 bases in between. The CDR3 has 12 amino acids.

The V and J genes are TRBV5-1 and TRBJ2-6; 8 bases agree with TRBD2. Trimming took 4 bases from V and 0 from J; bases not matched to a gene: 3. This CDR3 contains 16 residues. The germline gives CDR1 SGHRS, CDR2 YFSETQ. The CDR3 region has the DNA TGCGCCAGCAGCCTCGGGGGGGCCTCTGGGGCCAACGTCCTGACTTTC. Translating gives CASSLGGASGANVLTF.

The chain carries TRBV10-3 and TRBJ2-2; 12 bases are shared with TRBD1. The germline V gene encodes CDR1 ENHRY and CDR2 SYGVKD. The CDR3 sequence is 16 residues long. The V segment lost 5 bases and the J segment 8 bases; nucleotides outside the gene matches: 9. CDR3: CAISLTGTGGPGELFF. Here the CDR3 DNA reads TGTGCCATCAGTCTCACCGGGACAGGGGGCCCGGGGGAGCTGTTTTTT.

DNA for the CDR3: TGTGCCAGCAGCTGGTCGGGAGGGGATACGCAGTATTTT. Residues: CASSWSGGDTQYF. The rearrangement uses TRBV11-3 and TRBJ2-3; TRBD2 aligns across 8 bases. The CDR3 totals 13 residues. Losses at the gene ends were 4 bases for V and 6 bases for J; bases not matched to a gene: 3. In germline, CDR1 is SGHNT, CDR2 YENEEA.

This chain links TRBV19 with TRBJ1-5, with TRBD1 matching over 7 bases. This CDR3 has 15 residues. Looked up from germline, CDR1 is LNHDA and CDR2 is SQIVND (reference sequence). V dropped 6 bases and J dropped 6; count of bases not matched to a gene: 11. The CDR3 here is CASRVMTGFGQPQHF. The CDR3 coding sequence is TGTGCCAGTAGGGTGATGACAGGGTTTGGTCAGCCCCAGCATTTT.

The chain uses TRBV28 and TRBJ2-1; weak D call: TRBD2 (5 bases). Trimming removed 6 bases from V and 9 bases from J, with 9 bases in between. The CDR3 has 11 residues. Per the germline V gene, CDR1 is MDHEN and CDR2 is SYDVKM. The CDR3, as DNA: TGTGCCAGCAGGTCGGGAAGTGAGCAGTTCTTC. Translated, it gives CASRSGSEQFF.

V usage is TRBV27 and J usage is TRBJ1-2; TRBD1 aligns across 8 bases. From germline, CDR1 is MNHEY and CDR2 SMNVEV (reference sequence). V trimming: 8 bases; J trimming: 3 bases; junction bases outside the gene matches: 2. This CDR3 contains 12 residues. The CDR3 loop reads CASGGQDYGYTF. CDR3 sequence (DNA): TGTGCCAGCGGGGGACAGGACTATGGCTACACCTTC.

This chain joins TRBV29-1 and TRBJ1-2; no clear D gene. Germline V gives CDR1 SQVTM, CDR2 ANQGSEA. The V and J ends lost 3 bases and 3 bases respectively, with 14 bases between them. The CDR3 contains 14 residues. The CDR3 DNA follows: TGCAGCGTTGAGCCCCTCGCGGGAGACTATGGCTACACCTTC. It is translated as CSVEPLAGDYGYTF. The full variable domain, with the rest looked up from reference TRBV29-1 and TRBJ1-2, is SAVISQKPSRDICQRGTSLTIQCQVDSQVTMMFWYRQQPGQSLTLIATANQGSEATYESGFVIDKFPISRPNLTFSTLTVSNMSPEDSSIYLCSVEPLAGDYGYTFGSGTRLTVV.

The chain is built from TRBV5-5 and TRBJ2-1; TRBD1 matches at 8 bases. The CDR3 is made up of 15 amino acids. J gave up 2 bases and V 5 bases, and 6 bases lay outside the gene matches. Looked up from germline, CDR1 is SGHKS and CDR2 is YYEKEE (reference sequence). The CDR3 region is CASRGLTGAYNEQFF. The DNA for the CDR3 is TGTGCCAGCAGGGGGTTGACAGGGGCCTACAATGAGCAGTTCTTC.

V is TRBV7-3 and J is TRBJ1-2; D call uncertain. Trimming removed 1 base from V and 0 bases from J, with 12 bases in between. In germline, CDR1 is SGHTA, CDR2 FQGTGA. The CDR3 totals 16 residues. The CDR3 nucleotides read TGTGCCAGCAGCTTAAAATCGAGGGAAGCTAACTATGGCTACACCTTC. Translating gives CASSLKSREANYGYTF.